This TCR beta chain came from a study of blood T cell repertoires in COVID-19. Study background: Samples came from the United States, Italy and Spain, spanning acute and convalescent COVID-19.

In the source study's methods: Cell counts per sample came from amplifying reference gene primers. The table came from immunoSEQ multiplex PCR; TCRdb's copy has only in-frame clones and leaves some out. V and J calls and clone size are copied from that table; D and trimming were computed from the DNA. The sample contains about 220,000 clones, approximately 86% of which appear only once. The V segment lost 2 bases and the J segment 1 base; nucleotides outside the gene matches: 4. The V gene's germline CDR1 is SNHLY and CDR2 FYNNEI. CDR3 length: 15 amino acids. The receptor comes from a woman older than 75 with acute or convalescent COVID-19. The sequenced material came from peripheral blood. V gene TRBV2 combines with J gene TRBJ1-1; 7 bases align to TRBD1. CDR3 region: CASSETGQENTEAFF. CDR3 coding DNA: TGTGCCAGCAGTGAAACTGGACAGGAGAACACTGAAGCTTTCTTT.